The 6 T cell receptor beta chains below were found in one sample sequenced in a study of cytomegalovirus exposure and HLA in healthy donors. The PCR contained 60 Vbeta and 13 Jbeta primers. The table came from immunoSEQ multiplex PCR; TCRdb's copy has only in-frame clones and leaves some out. The top ten hold roughly 9.8% of the sample, which has approximately 100,000 clones, around 72% seen once. Sequencing used PBMCs. The source is a young man in good health and CMV-seropositive.

The V call is TRBV19, the J call TRBJ1-2; 7 bases match TRBD1. The CDR3 contains 15 residues. CDR1 is LNHDA and CDR2 is SQIVND in the germline V gene (reference sequence). V lost 4 bases, J lost 4 bases, and 9 bases stayed unmatched. The CDR3 bases are TGTGCCAGTAGTACCCACTCGACAGGGATCTATGGCTACACCTTC. It codes for CASSTHSTGIYGYTF.

J is TRBJ2-7 and V is TRBV10-1; 10 bases map to TRBD1. Trimming took 3 bases from V and 5 from J; bases not matched to a gene: 10. The CDR3 has 16 residues. Germline values: CDR1 WNHNN, CDR2 SYGVQD (reference sequence). The CDR3 DNA is TGCGCCAGCAGTGATACCGGACAGGGGGGCAACGACGAGCAGTACTTC. Translation gives CASSDTGQGGNDEQYF.

This chain uses TRBV6-1 with TRBJ1-3; weak D call: TRBD1 (5 bases). CDR1 is MNHNS, CDR2 SASEGT, per germline. V lost 2 bases, J lost 0 bases, and 8 bases lay in between. The CDR3 is 15 residues long. CDR3 nucleotides: TGTGCCAGCAGTGAACGGGGGAGCTCTGGAAACACCATATATTTT. This codes for CASSERGSSGNTIYF.

This clone was recorded once. This chain joins TRBV5-6 and TRBJ1-1; D not resolved. The CDR3 covers 13 residues. Per germline, CDR1 SGHDT and CDR2 YYEEEE. V lost 2 bases, J lost 1 base, and 6 bases lay in between. CDR3 coding DNA: TGTGCCAGCAGCTTCAGACAGAACACTGAAGCTTTCTTT. It encodes CASSFRQNTEAFF.

This chain links TRBV30 with TRBJ1-2; D gene ambiguous. CDR1 is GTSNPN, CDR2 SVGIG, per germline (reference sequence). The V end lost 1 base, the J end lost 4 bases, and 10 bases lay between the germline ends. The CDR3 sequence is 13 residues long. CDR3 region: CAWSARGSYGYTF. CDR3 coding DNA: TGTGCCTGGAGTGCTCGAGGAAGCTATGGCTACACCTTC.

The chain has TRBV6-5 and TRBJ1-2; D is uncertain. V lost 4 bases and J lost 5, with 11 bases in between. Germline V gives CDR1 MNHEY, CDR2 SVGAGI. The CDR3 extends over 13 amino acids. The CDR3 sequence: CASSLGGRYGYTF. The CDR3 coding sequence is TGTGCCAGCAGTTTGGGTGGGCGTTATGGCTACACCTTC.